This entry lists 4 T cell receptor beta chains sequenced from one sample in a study of post-analysis software for immune sequencing data. The study's findings and limits: Controls had lower frequencies than patients of four or five TRBV segments, which included TRBV5-6, TRBV5-1 and TRBV20-1.

No antigen has been identified for these receptors. Included in the TCR beta cDNA libraries were unique molecular identifiers. TCRdb reprocessed the PCR reads via MiXCR and lists one record per CDR3 protein. In the table there are approximately 440,000 distinct CDR3 sequences, 40% to 55% of which are singletons. Input material: blood. The receptor source for this set is a girl between 5 and 17 years old with multiple sclerosis.

This rearrangement joins TRBV14 to TRBJ2-1; 8 positions agree with TRBD2. V gave up 5 bases and J gave up 8 bases; unmatched junction bases: 14. The CDR3 loop spans 16 amino acids. The V gene's germline CDR1 is SGHDN and CDR2 FVKESK. The CDR3 nucleotides are TGTGCCAGCAGCAGACACAGGGCGACTAGCGTTGATGAGCAGTTCTTC. Its protein product is CASSRHRATSVDEQFF.

CDR3: CASSLYASTRTGTGELFF. The DNA of the CDR3 is TGCGCCAGCAGCTTGTACGCCAGCACCAGGACAGGGACCGGGGAGCTGTTTTTT. This chain connects TRBV5-1 to TRBJ2-2, with 8 bases lining up with TRBD1. V was clipped by 1 base and J by 5 bases; unmatched bases: 13. The CDR3 length is 18 residues. Germline CDR1 SGHRS, CDR2 YFSETQ.

In its sample, this clonotype was seen a few times. The chain recombines TRBV18 with TRBJ2-7, with D maybe TRBD2 (6 bases). Trimming removed 3 bases at V and 2 bases at J, with 23 bases between. CDR3 length equals 18 residues. Germline V gene lookup returns CDR1 KGHSH and CDR2 LQKENI. The CDR3 nucleotides are TGTGCCAGCTCACCCTATTCCCCCGGGACGGGGGTTACCTACGAGCAGTACTTC. Translated: CASSPYSPGTGVTYEQYF.

This clonotype has only a few counts. The chain uses TRBV7-9 and TRBJ1-2, with D unclear. Trimming pared 1 base from V and 7 bases from J, leaving 13 bases between. The CDR3 has 14 amino acids. CDR1 SEHNR and CDR2 FQNEAQ come from the germline V gene (reference sequence). CDR3 nucleotide sequence: TGTGCCAGCAGCTTAGTTGTAGCCCACCTTGGCTACACCTTC. Protein: CASSLVVAHLGYTF.